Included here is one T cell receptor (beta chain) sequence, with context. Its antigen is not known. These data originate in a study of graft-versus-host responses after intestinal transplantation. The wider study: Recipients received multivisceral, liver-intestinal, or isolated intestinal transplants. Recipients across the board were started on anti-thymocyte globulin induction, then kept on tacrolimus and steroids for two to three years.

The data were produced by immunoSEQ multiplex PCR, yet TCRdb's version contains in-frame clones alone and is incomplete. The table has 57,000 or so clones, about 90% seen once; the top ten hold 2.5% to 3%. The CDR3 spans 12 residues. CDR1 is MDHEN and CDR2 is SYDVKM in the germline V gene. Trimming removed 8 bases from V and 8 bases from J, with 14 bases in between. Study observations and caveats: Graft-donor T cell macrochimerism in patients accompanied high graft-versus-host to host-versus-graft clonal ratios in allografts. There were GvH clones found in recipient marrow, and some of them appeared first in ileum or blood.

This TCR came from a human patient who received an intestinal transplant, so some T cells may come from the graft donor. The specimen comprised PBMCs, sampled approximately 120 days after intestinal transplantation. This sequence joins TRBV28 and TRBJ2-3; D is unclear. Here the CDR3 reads CASGPPGGTQYF. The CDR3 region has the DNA TGTGCCAGCGGGCCCCCGGGCGGTACGCAGTATTTT.